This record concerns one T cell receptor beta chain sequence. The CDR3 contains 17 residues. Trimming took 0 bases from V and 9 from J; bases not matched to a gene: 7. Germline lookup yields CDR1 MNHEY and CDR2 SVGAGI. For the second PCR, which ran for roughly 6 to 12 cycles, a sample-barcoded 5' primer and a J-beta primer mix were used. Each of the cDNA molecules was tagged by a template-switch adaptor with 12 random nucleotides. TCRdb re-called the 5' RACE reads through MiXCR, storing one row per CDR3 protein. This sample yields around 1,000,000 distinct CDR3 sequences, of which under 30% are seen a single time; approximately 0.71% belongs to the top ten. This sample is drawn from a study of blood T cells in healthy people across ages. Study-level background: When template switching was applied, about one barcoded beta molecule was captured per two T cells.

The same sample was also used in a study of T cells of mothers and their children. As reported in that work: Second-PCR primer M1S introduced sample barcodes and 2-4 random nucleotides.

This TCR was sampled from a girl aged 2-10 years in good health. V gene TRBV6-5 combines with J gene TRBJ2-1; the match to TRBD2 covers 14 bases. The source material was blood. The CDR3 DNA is TGTGCCAGCAGTTACTCGAAGACTAGCGGGAGGGGGGGTGAGCAGTTCTTC. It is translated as CASSYSKTSGRGGEQFF.